A single T cell receptor beta chain is shown here with its context. Its antigen is unidentified. This sample stems from a study of T cell responses to AZD1222 COVID-19 vaccine. Measured with immunoSEQ multiplex PCR; TCRdb has only the in-frame clones, and not every one. Of about 47,000 clones listed, over 75% are singletons. This CDR3 is built from 14 residues. CDR1 LGHDT and CDR2 YNNKEL come from the germline V gene (reference sequence). V gave up 4 bases and J gave up 4 bases, with 13 bases separating them. Notes on the study in general: White British ancestry dominated among donors, who included more females, and clonal diversity was possibly underestimated.

The sequencing here drew on peripheral blood, taken 28 days after the second dose of the MenACWY control vaccine. V gene TRBV3-1 (or the pseudogene TRBV3-2) combines with J gene TRBJ1-2; D not certain. The clonotype was recovered from an adult who received the MenACWY meningococcal vaccine as a control. The CDR3 loop reads CASSRVGEGYGYTF. The CDR3 region has the DNA TGTGCCAGCAGCCGGGTTGGGGAAGGCTATGGCTACACCTTC.